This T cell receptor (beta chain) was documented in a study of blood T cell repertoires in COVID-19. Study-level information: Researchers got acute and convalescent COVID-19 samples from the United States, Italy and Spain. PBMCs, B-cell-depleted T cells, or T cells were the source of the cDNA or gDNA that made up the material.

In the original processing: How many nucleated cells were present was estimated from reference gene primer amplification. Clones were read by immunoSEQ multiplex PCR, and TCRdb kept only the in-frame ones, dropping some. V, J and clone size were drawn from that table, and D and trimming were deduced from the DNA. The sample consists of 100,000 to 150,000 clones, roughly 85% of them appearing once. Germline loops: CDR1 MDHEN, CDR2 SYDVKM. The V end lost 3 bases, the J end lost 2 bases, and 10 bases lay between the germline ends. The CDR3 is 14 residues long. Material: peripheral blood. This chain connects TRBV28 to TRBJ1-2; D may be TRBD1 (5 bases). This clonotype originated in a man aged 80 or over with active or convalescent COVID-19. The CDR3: CASSFRGGNYGYTF. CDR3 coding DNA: TGTGCCAGCAGTTTCCGGGGGGGAAACTATGGCTACACCTTC.